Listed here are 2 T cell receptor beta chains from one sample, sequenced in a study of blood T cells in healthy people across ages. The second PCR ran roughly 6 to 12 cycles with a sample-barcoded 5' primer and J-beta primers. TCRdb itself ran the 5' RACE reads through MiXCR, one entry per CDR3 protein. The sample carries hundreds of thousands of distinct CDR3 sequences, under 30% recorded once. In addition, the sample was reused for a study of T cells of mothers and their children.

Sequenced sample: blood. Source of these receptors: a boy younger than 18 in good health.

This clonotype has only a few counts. The CDR3 protein is CASSVDSGGPGGETQYF. The CDR3 nucleotides read TGTGCCAGCAGCGTCGATAGCGGGGGACCCGGGGGAGAGACCCAGTACTTC. The V and J genes are TRBV9 and TRBJ2-5, with 9 bases aligning to TRBD2. The CDR3 totals 17 residues. CDR1 SGDLS and CDR2 YYNGEE come from the germline V gene. Trimming cost V 2 bases and J 4 bases; bases outside gene matches: 12.

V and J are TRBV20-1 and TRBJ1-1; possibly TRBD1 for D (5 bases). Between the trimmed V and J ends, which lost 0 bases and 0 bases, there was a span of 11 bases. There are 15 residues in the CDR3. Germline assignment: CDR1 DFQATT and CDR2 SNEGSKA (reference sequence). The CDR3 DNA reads TGCAGTGCTAGAGATTTTAACAGGTTGAACACTGAAGCTTTCTTT. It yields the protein CSARDFNRLNTEAFF.